This T cell receptor beta chain was identified during a study of cytomegalovirus exposure and HLA in healthy donors. The CDR3 is 14 amino acids. V was pared by 4 bases and J by 7 bases, with 14 bases between. Germline loops: CDR1 LNHNV, CDR2 YYDKDF (reference sequence). Amplification used 60 Vbeta primers and 13 Jbeta primers. TCRdb's table, derived via immunoSEQ multiplex PCR, lists solely in-frame clones and lacks some. This table has some 190,000 clones, approximately 79% appearing once. The TCR sequence derives from a young woman in good health and CMV-seronegative. The chain recombines TRBV15 with TRBJ1-5, with D possibly TRBD1 on 6 matching bases. Sequences were obtained from PBMCs. The chain's CDR3 is CATSIEQGRQPQHF. The CDR3 coding sequence is TGTGCCACCAGCATCGAACAGGGTAGGCAGCCCCAGCATTTT.